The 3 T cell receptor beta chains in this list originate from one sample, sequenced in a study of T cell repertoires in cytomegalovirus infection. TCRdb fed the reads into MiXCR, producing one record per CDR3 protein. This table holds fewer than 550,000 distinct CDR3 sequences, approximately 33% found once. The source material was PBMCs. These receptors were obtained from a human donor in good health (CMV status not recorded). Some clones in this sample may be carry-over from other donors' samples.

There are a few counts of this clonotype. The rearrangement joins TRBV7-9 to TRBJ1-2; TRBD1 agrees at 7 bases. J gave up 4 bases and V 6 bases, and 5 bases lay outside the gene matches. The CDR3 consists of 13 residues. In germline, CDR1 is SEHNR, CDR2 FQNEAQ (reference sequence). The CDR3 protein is CASRAGTAYGYTF. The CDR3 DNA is TGTGCCAGCAGGGCCGGGACAGCCTATGGCTACACCTTC.

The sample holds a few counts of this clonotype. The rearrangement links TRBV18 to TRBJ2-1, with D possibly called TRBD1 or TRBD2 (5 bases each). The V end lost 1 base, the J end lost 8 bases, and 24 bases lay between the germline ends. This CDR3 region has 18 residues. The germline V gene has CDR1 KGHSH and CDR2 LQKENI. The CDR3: CASSPLVGTATQIYEQFF. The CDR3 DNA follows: TGTGCCAGCTCACCACTTGTGGGGACGGCGACCCAGATATATGAGCAGTTCTTC.

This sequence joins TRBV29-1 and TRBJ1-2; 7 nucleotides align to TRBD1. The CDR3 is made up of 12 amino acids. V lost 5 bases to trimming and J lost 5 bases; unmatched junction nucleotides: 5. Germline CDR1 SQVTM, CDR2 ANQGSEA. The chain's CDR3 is CSVRQGPYGYTF. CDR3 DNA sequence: TGCAGCGTTAGACAGGGCCCATATGGCTACACCTTC.